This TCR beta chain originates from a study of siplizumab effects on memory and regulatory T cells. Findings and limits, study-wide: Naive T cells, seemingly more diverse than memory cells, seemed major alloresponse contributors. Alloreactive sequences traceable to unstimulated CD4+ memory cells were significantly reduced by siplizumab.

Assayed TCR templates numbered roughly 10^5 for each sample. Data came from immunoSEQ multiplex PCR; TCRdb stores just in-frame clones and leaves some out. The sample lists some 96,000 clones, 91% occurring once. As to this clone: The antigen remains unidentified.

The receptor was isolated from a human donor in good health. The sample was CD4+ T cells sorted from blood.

The CDR3 region has the DNA TGTGCCAGTAGTATAGGAGGGACTAGCGGGGGACGGGAGACCCAGTACTTC. Its translation: CASSIGGTSGGRETQYF. The J gene is TRBJ2-5, the V gene TRBV19, with TRBD2 identical over 14 bases. In germline, CDR1 is LNHDA, CDR2 SQIVND (reference sequence). With 1 base clipped from V and 5 bases from J, the junction kept 6 bases outside the gene matches. The CDR3 totals 17 residues.